This entry lists 23 T cell receptor beta chains sequenced from one sample in a study of shared clonotypes between healthy human individuals. Method: immunoSEQ multiplex PCR; TCRdb's copy keeps in-frame clones and lacks some. This sample has some 2 million clones, with 90% to 95% found just once. Sequencing used naive CD4+ T cells sorted from blood. The subset: CD45RA+ positively selected. These receptors originate from a man younger than 35 in good health.

V usage is TRBV6-6 and J usage is TRBJ1-4; possible D gene TRBD1, 5 bases. V was shortened by 5 bases and J by 5 bases, with 9 bases between the two germline ends. Germline V gene data show CDR1 as MNHNY and CDR2 as SVGAGI (reference sequence). This CDR3 spans 13 amino acids. CDR3 residues: CASSQGSNEKLFF. The CDR3 DNA is TGTGCCAGCAGTCAGGGATCGAATGAAAAACTGTTTTTT.

This chain links TRBV5-4 with TRBJ1-5; D gene ambiguous. CDR1 is SGHNT, CDR2 YYREEE, per germline (reference sequence). This CDR3 spans 13 amino acids. V gave up 4 bases and J gave up 6 bases, with 11 bases separating them. CDR3 in DNA: TGTGCCAGCAGCAGCGAAGTTGGTCAGCCCCAGCATTTT. Its translation: CASSSEVGQPQHF.

The chain is built from TRBV29-1 and TRBJ2-7; no definite D call. This CDR3 region has 14 residues. Germline V gene sequence: CDR1 SQVTM, CDR2 ANQGSEA. With 4 bases removed from V and 4 bases from J, the gap between germline ends came to 17 bases. CDR3 amino acids: CSVAGPLDSYEQYF. CDR3 DNA sequence: TGCAGCGTTGCTGGGCCGCTGGATAGTTACGAGCAGTACTTC.

The rearrangement links TRBV6-5 to TRBJ2-7, with a weak D call TRBD1 (6 bases). The germline V and J ends were trimmed by 2 bases and 4 bases, with 18 bases remaining between them. Germline assignment: CDR1 MNHEY and CDR2 SVGAGI. The CDR3 has 16 residues. The CDR3 DNA follows: TGTGCCAGCAGTTACGGCAGGGGATCATCCAATTACGAGCAGTACTTC. Encoded protein: CASSYGRGSSNYEQYF.

The gene calls are TRBV15 and TRBJ2-4; the match to TRBD2 covers 14 bases. CDR1 and CDR2 (germline): LNHNV, YYDKDF (reference sequence). This CDR3 contains 17 residues. V gave up 2 bases and J gave up 7 bases; unmatched junction bases: 7. CDR3 in DNA: TGTGCCACCAGCAGAAGCGGGACTAGCGGGAGATGGAACATTCAGTACTTC. Its translation: CATSRSGTSGRWNIQYF. Together with reference TRBV15 and TRBJ2-4, the CDR3 gives the full variable domain: DAMVIQNPRYQVTQFGKPVTLSCSQTLNHNVMYWYQQKSSQAPKLLFHYYDKDFNNEADTPDNFQSRRPNTSFCFLDIRSPGLGDTAMYLCATSRSGTSGRWNIQYFGAGTRLSVL.

The rearrangement links TRBV6-5 to TRBJ2-7; TRBD1 might be the D (6 bases). Per germline, CDR1 MNHEY and CDR2 SVGAGI. CDR3 size: 15 residues. Trimming pared 6 bases from V and 4 bases from J, leaving 19 bases between. Here the CDR3 reads CASRAGTLPLYEQYF. CDR3 sequence (DNA): TGTGCCAGCAGGGCCGGGACATTGCCTCTATACGAGCAGTACTTC.

The chain recombines TRBV2 with TRBJ2-6, with D perhaps matching TRBD2 (7 bases). The CDR3 covers 17 residues. Per the germline V gene, CDR1 is SNHLY and CDR2 is FYNNEI. V lost 10 bases, J lost 0 bases, and 19 bases lay in between. DNA of the CDR3: TGTGCCACCTCGAGCGGGACACTGGGCTCTGGGGCCAACGTCCTGACTTTC. It translates to CATSSGTLGSGANVLTF.

The rearrangement links TRBV13 to TRBJ2-3; TRBD1 aligns across 9 bases. CDR1 is PRHDT and CDR2 is FYEKMQ in the germline V gene (reference sequence). This CDR3 region has 18 residues. J gave up 1 base and V 5 bases, and 13 bases lay outside the gene matches. CDR3 coding DNA: TGTGCCAGCAGCCCAATTACCCCCGGGACAGGGCGCACAGATACGCAGTATTTT. Encoded protein: CASSPITPGTGRTDTQYF. The complete variable domain, with remaining parts taken from reference TRBV13 and TRBJ2-3, reads AAGVIQSPRHLIKEKRETATLKCYPIPRHDTVYWYQQGPGQDPQFLISFYEKMQSDKGSIPDRFSAQQFSDYHSELNMSSLELGDSALYFCASSPITPGTGRTDTQYFGPGTRLTVL.

J is TRBJ2-7 and V is TRBV5-1, with TRBD1 matching over 9 bases. Per the germline V gene, CDR1 is SGHRS and CDR2 is YFSETQ. J lost 6 bases, V lost 5 bases, and 9 bases had no gene match. The CDR3 is 14 residues long. DNA of the CDR3: TGCGCCAGCAGGGAAGGGACAGGGATAAGCGAGCAGTACTTC. Its translation is CASREGTGISEQYF.

The chain has TRBV10-3 and TRBJ2-3, with TRBD2 matching 12 bases. This CDR3 is built from 15 residues. The germline gives CDR1 ENHRY, CDR2 SYGVKD. With 11 bases clipped from V and 4 bases from J, the junction kept 10 bases outside the gene matches. The CDR3 nucleotides are TGTGCCTCGACTAGCGGGGGCCCTCCCCCAGATACGCAGTATTTT. It codes for CASTSGGPPPDTQYF.

The gene calls are TRBV7-2 and TRBJ1-2; 9 bases are a match to TRBD1. Per germline, CDR1 SGHTA and CDR2 FQGNSA. V trimming: 1 base; J trimming: 0 bases; junction bases outside the gene matches: 3. The CDR3 totals 16 residues. The CDR3: CASSLVGTGTNYGYTF. DNA of the CDR3: TGTGCCAGCAGCTTAGTTGGGACAGGGACTAACTATGGCTACACCTTC.

The genes are TRBV11-3 and TRBJ2-7, with D perhaps matching TRBD1 or TRBD2 (5 bases each). Germline V gene data show CDR1 as SGHNT and CDR2 as YENEEA. This CDR3 is 14 amino acids long. Deletions cut 5 bases from V and 6 bases from J, with 17 bases between. Here the CDR3 reads CASSQRTGDGEQYF. The CDR3, as DNA: TGTGCCAGCAGCCAAAGAACTGGGGACGGCGAGCAGTACTTC. Together with reference TRBV11-3 and TRBJ2-7, the CDR3 gives the full variable domain: EAGVVQSPRYKIIEKKQPVAFWCNPISGHNTLYWYLQNLGQGPELLIRYENEEAVDDSQLPKDRFSAERLKGVDSTLKIQPAELGDSAVYLCASSQRTGDGEQYFGPGTRLTVT.

The chain joins TRBV5-1 to TRBJ2-5; D remains ambiguous. The CDR3 runs to 15 residues. The germline V gene encodes CDR1 SGHRS and CDR2 YFSETQ. The V gene lost 0 bases and the J gene lost 4 bases, with 13 bases spanning the gap. CDR3 region: CASSLEAGKRETQYF. The DNA for the CDR3 is TGCGCCAGCAGCTTGGAGGCAGGCAAGCGAGAGACCCAGTACTTC.

In this sample, this clone turned up a few times. V gene TRBV7-8 combines with J gene TRBJ1-3; tentative D call: TRBD1 (5 bases). CDR1 SGHVS and CDR2 FQNEAQ come from the germline V gene. The germline V and J ends were trimmed by 5 bases and 2 bases, with 13 bases remaining between them. The CDR3 runs 15 residues. CDR3 sequence: CASSPGVAPGNTIYF. CDR3 nucleotide sequence: TGTGCCAGCAGCCCGGGGGTAGCGCCTGGAAACACCATATATTTT. Complete variable domain (other parts from reference TRBV7-8 and TRBJ1-3): GAGVSQSPRYKVAKRGQDVALRCDPISGHVSLFWYQQALGQGPEFLTYFQNEAQLDKSGLPSDRFFAERPEGSVSTLKIQRTQQEDSAVYLCASSPGVAPGNTIYFGEGSWLTVV.

This clone has a handful of counts. The rearrangement uses TRBV7-2 and TRBJ1-2; D might be TRBD1 (6 bases). The length of the CDR3 is 13 residues. V shed 5 bases and J shed 8 bases, with 15 bases lying between them. The germline gives CDR1 SGHTA, CDR2 FQGNSA. The CDR3 nucleotides are TGTGCCAGCAGCCAAGGACAGTGGAGGGGCTACACCTTC. As protein: CASSQGQWRGYTF. Supplemented by reference TRBV7-2 and TRBJ1-2, the full variable domain reads GAGVSQSPSNKVTEKGKDVELRCDPISGHTALYWYRQSLGQGLEFLIYFQGNSAPDKSGLPSDRFSAERTGGSVSTLTIQRTQQEDSAVYLCASSQGQWRGYTFGSGTRLTVV.

The chain combines TRBV27 with TRBJ2-7; 7 nucleotides align to TRBD2. V shed 2 bases and J 1 base; nucleotides not matched to a gene: 5. The germline gives CDR1 MNHEY, CDR2 SMNVEV (reference sequence). There are 15 residues in the CDR3. CDR3 DNA sequence: TGTGCCAGCAGTTTAGGACTAGGGTTTTCCTACGAGCAGTACTTC. It is translated as CASSLGLGFSYEQYF.

This clone is a singleton in its sample. The chain has TRBV7-9 and TRBJ1-2, with D perhaps TRBD1 (6 bases). The germline V and J ends were trimmed by 2 bases and 7 bases, with 8 bases remaining between them. The CDR3 spans 12 residues. The germline gives CDR1 SEHNR, CDR2 FQNEAQ (reference sequence). The CDR3 protein is CASSLRGIGYTF. The CDR3 nucleotides are TGTGCCAGCAGCTTAAGGGGGATTGGCTACACCTTC.

V usage is TRBV7-9 and J usage is TRBJ1-4, with a tentative D call TRBD1 (5 bases). The length of the CDR3 is 15 residues. Germline assignment: CDR1 SEHNR and CDR2 FQNEAQ (reference sequence). V was pared by 11 bases and J by 7 bases, with 23 bases between. The CDR3 loop is CAATGVGALGEKLFF. CDR3 DNA sequence: TGTGCCGCCACTGGGGTCGGGGCTCTTGGTGAAAAACTGTTTTTT.

The V call is TRBV2, the J call TRBJ2-5; no definite D call. Germline-derived CDR1 and CDR2 are SNHLY and FYNNEI. The V gene lost 5 bases and the J gene lost 5 bases, with 15 bases spanning the gap. The CDR3 spans 14 residues. Here the CDR3 DNA reads TGTGCCAGCAGTCCGACTTCGACTTCGGAGACCCAGTACTTC. This gives the protein CASSPTSTSETQYF.

The rearrangement links TRBV5-1 to TRBJ1-6; no reliable D call. The CDR3 has 13 residues. V was pared by 2 bases and J by 6 bases, with 6 bases between. CDR1 is SGHRS and CDR2 is YFSETQ in the germline V gene. The CDR3 region is CASSLGFNSPLHF. CDR3 nucleotides: TGCGCCAGCAGCTTAGGGTTTAATTCACCCCTCCACTTT.

This rearrangement joins TRBV5-5 to TRBJ1-2; D gene unclear. In germline, CDR1 is SGHKS, CDR2 YYEKEE (reference sequence). The CDR3 runs to 16 residues. Trimming took 2 bases from V and 0 from J, leaving 14 bases between them. This chain's CDR3 is CASSFRITEANYGYTF. The CDR3 bases are TGTGCCAGCAGCTTTCGAATTACAGAAGCTAACTATGGCTACACCTTC.

The V gene is TRBV30, the J gene TRBJ2-7; TRBD2 matches 8 bases. Germline values: CDR1 GTSNPN, CDR2 SVGIG (reference sequence). With V trimmed by 4 bases and J by 2 bases, 7 bases remained unmatched. This CDR3 has 14 residues. The CDR3 sequence is CAWNRAGVAYEQYF. The DNA of the CDR3 is TGTGCCTGGAACCGAGCGGGAGTTGCCTACGAGCAGTACTTC.

The chain recombines TRBV27 with TRBJ1-2; a weak D match, TRBD1 (5 bases). The CDR3 extends over 14 amino acids. Germline CDR1 is MNHEY and CDR2 is SMNVEV (reference sequence). V lost 6 bases to trimming and J lost 4 bases, with 15 bases between them. The CDR3 DNA reads as TGTGCCAGCAGGAGGCAGGGCGTGGGCTATGGCTACACCTTC. Amino acid sequence: CASRRQGVGYGYTF.